In this sample, the clone carrying this TCR beta chain turned up a few times. Its specificity is not known. TCRdb re-called the 5' RACE reads through MiXCR, storing one row per CDR3 protein. The sample has approximately 60,000 distinct CDR3 sequences, roughly 28% seen once. Germline CDR1 and CDR2: LGHDT and YNNKEL (reference sequence). This CDR3 region has 16 residues. V gave up 2 bases and J gave up 6 bases, with 20 bases separating them. Findings of the study overall: In terms of TCR gene usage, tumor memory CD4+ T cells clustered together with blood and lymph node memory CD4+ cells, as well as with lymph node naive CD4+ cells.

Tregs were sorted as CD4+CD25+CD127-/low cells. The sequenced sample was tumor-infiltrating Tregs sorted from the breast tumor. The V and J genes are TRBV3-1 and TRBJ2-7; D is perhaps TRBD1 (5 bases). The source is a female donor with breast cancer. DNA of the CDR3: TGTGCCAGCAGCCAAAGGTTCGGTCAGGGAAGATCCGAGCAGTACTTC. Translated: CASSQRFGQGRSEQYF.